The rows below give T cell receptor beta chains drawn from one sample of a study of shared clonotypes between healthy human individuals. Libraries were prepared by immunoSEQ multiplex PCR; TCRdb keeps only in-frame clonotypes and omits some of them. Of about 2 million clones in the sample, 90% to 95% were seen once. What was sequenced was naive CD4+ T cells sorted from blood. These receptor sequences come from a man aged 18-30 years in good health. Each CDR3 is given with its conserved first and last residue. The order of the fields is CDR3 DNA, CDR3 protein, V gene, clone size, J gene, D gene. The D gene is left open where the match is weak. Not every row has a clone size; where given, it reads once, few, many or a size class.

CDR3 DNA: TGTGCCAGCAGCGGAACCGGGACTAGCAATAGAATATACTTC
CDR3 protein: CASSGTGTSNRIYF
V gene: TRBV5-6
clone size: -
J gene: TRBJ2-7
D gene: TRBD2

CDR3 DNA: TGTGCCAGCAGTTACTCAGCTAGCACAGATACGCAGTATTTT
CDR3 protein: CASSYSASTDTQYF
V gene: TRBV6-5
clone size: -
J gene: TRBJ2-3
D gene: -

CDR3 DNA: TGTGCCAGCAGCGTCGAGACAGGGATCCCCACAGATACGCAGTATTTT
CDR3 protein: CASSVETGIPTDTQYF
V gene: TRBV9
clone size: -
J gene: TRBJ2-3
D gene: TRBD1

CDR3 DNA: TGTGCCAGCAGCCTCAGGGAGGGGAAGTCAAGTGACTATGGCTACACCTTC
CDR3 protein: CASSLREGKSSDYGYTF
V gene: TRBV7-9
clone size: once
J gene: TRBJ1-2
D gene: -

CDR3 DNA: TGTGCCAGTAAAATACCAGGGAAGAATGAGCAGTTCTTC
CDR3 protein: CASKIPGKNEQFF
V gene: TRBV19
clone size: -
J gene: TRBJ2-1
D gene: -

CDR3 DNA: TGTGCCATCCAAGAAAGGACGGGGAACACTGAAGCTTTCTTT
CDR3 protein: CAIQERTGNTEAFF
V gene: TRBV6-1
clone size: -
J gene: TRBJ1-1
D gene: -

CDR3 DNA: TGTGCCAGCTCACCACCCCCAGGAGTGAACACTGAAGCTTTCTTT
CDR3 protein: CASSPPPGVNTEAFF
V gene: TRBV18
clone size: -
J gene: TRBJ1-1
D gene: -

CDR3 DNA: TGTGCCAGCGACCTTTCCTACGAGCAGTACTTC
CDR3 protein: CASDLSYEQYF
V gene: TRBV6-1
clone size: -
J gene: TRBJ2-7
D gene: -

CDR3 DNA: TGTGCCAGCAGCGCCGGCACAGCATATAATTCACCCCTCCACTTT
CDR3 protein: CASSAGTAYNSPLHF
V gene: TRBV6-1
clone size: -
J gene: TRBJ1-6
D gene: -

CDR3 DNA: TGTGCCAGCGGTTCCTTTTCGGTATCCTACGAGCAGTACTTC
CDR3 protein: CASGSFSVSYEQYF
V gene: TRBV28
clone size: -
J gene: TRBJ2-7
D gene: -

CDR3 DNA: TGTGCCCTAAGGGTAGCGGGGGTTGACTACGAGCAGTACTTC
CDR3 protein: CALRVAGVDYEQYF
V gene: TRBV2
clone size: -
J gene: TRBJ2-7
D gene: TRBD2

CDR3 DNA: TGTGCCAGCAGTTACACATTACAGGGGGGCATCTACGAGCAGTACTTC
CDR3 protein: CASSYTLQGGIYEQYF
V gene: TRBV6-5
clone size: -
J gene: TRBJ2-7
D gene: TRBD1

CDR3 DNA: TGTGCCTGGGATGGCTCAGGATTCTCTGGAAACACCATATATTTT
CDR3 protein: CAWDGSGFSGNTIYF
V gene: TRBV30
clone size: -
J gene: TRBJ1-3
D gene: -

CDR3 DNA: TGTGCCAGCAGCTTCGACTGGGGCACTGAAGCTTTCTTT
CDR3 protein: CASSFDWGTEAFF
V gene: TRBV5-4
clone size: -
J gene: TRBJ1-1
D gene: -

CDR3 DNA: TGTGCCAGCAGCTTAGGTCCAAATCAGCCCCAGCATTTT
CDR3 protein: CASSLGPNQPQHF
V gene: TRBV5-6
clone size: once
J gene: TRBJ1-5
D gene: -

CDR3 DNA: TGTGCCTGGAGTGATCGAGAGACCCAGTACTTC
CDR3 protein: CAWSDRETQYF
V gene: TRBV30
clone size: -
J gene: TRBJ2-5
D gene: -

CDR3 DNA: TGTGCCAGTAGCCACTGGAGCCCACAAGGAACTGAAGCTTTCTTT
CDR3 protein: CASSHWSPQGTEAFF
V gene: TRBV19
clone size: -
J gene: TRBJ1-1
D gene: -

CDR3 DNA: TGTGCCAGCAACGCGTTCGCGAACACCGGGGAGCTGTTTTTT
CDR3 protein: CASNAFANTGELFF
V gene: TRBV6-6
clone size: -
J gene: TRBJ2-2
D gene: -

CDR3 DNA: TGCGCCAGCAGCCCGTCCCGGGGGAGTGGTGATTCACCCCTCCACTTT
CDR3 protein: CASSPSRGSGDSPLHF
V gene: TRBV5-1
clone size: -
J gene: TRBJ1-6
D gene: -

CDR3 DNA: TGTGCCAGCAGTTTGGGGATGGTAGATACGCAGTATTTT
CDR3 protein: CASSLGMVDTQYF
V gene: TRBV27
clone size: -
J gene: TRBJ2-3
D gene: -

CDR3 DNA: TGCGCCAGCAGCCAAGAGACAGGTCAGGGCACAGATACGCAGTATTTT
CDR3 protein: CASSQETGQGTDTQYF
V gene: TRBV4-1
clone size: -
J gene: TRBJ2-3
D gene: -

CDR3 DNA: TGCGCCAGCAGCAAGGACTTGAACACTGAAGCTTTCTTT
CDR3 protein: CASSKDLNTEAFF
V gene: TRBV5-1
clone size: -
J gene: TRBJ1-1
D gene: -

CDR3 DNA: TGTGCCAGCAGCTTCCGACTAGCGGGAGATTTGGACGAGCAGTACTTC
CDR3 protein: CASSFRLAGDLDEQYF
V gene: TRBV7-9
clone size: many
J gene: TRBJ2-7
D gene: TRBD2

CDR3 DNA: TGTGCCAGCAGTGAATATAGGGGTGGGAAGAACACCGGGGAGCTGTTTTTT
CDR3 protein: CASSEYRGGKNTGELFF
V gene: TRBV25-1
clone size: -
J gene: TRBJ2-2
D gene: -

CDR3 DNA: TGCGCCAGCAGTGAGTCCTCCGCTCAGCCCCAGCATTTT
CDR3 protein: CASSESSAQPQHF
V gene: TRBV10-1
clone size: -
J gene: TRBJ1-5
D gene: -

CDR3 DNA: TGTGCCAGCAGTCAGCGGGGGAGCACAGATACGCAGTATTTT
CDR3 protein: CASSQRGSTDTQYF
V gene: TRBV7-6
clone size: -
J gene: TRBJ2-3
D gene: TRBD2

CDR3 DNA: TGTGCCAGCAGCTTGGTAAGGGGATCCTACGAGCAGTACTTC
CDR3 protein: CASSLVRGSYEQYF
V gene: TRBV5-6
clone size: -
J gene: TRBJ2-7
D gene: -

CDR3 DNA: TGTGCCAGCAGTTACTCGTCAGGCCCCTACGAGCAGTACTTC
CDR3 protein: CASSYSSGPYEQYF
V gene: TRBV6-6
clone size: -
J gene: TRBJ2-7
D gene: -

CDR3 DNA: TGTGCCAGCAGCCAAGAGCCGGTGGGTGAAAAACTGTTTTTT
CDR3 protein: CASSQEPVGEKLFF
V gene: TRBV4-2
clone size: -
J gene: TRBJ1-4
D gene: -

CDR3 DNA: TGTGCCAGCAGTTCCTACTGGACCGCGGACTATGGCTACACCTTC
CDR3 protein: CASSSYWTADYGYTF
V gene: TRBV6-1
clone size: -
J gene: TRBJ1-2
D gene: -

CDR3 DNA: TGCGCCAGCAGCTCTTCAGGGGCGGTGACTGAAGCTTTCTTT
CDR3 protein: CASSSSGAVTEAFF
V gene: TRBV5-1
clone size: once
J gene: TRBJ1-1
D gene: -

CDR3 DNA: TGCGCCAGCAGCTTGATGGGGTGGACTAATGAAAAACTGTTTTTT
CDR3 protein: CASSLMGWTNEKLFF
V gene: TRBV5-1
clone size: -
J gene: TRBJ1-4
D gene: -

CDR3 DNA: TGTGCCAGCAGCTTAGTAATCCAGGGAGAGAGTACCTTC
CDR3 protein: CASSLVIQGESTF
V gene: TRBV7-2
clone size: -
J gene: TRBJ1-2
D gene: -

CDR3 DNA: TGTGCCAGCAGACAGCCGGGACAGGGCCCCTACGAGCAGTACTTC
CDR3 protein: CASRQPGQGPYEQYF
V gene: TRBV7-8
clone size: -
J gene: TRBJ2-7
D gene: TRBD1

CDR3 DNA: TGTGCCAGCAGCTTGGCAGACACCCAAGAGACCCAGTACTTC
CDR3 protein: CASSLADTQETQYF
V gene: TRBV11-2
clone size: -
J gene: TRBJ2-5
D gene: -

CDR3 DNA: TGCGCCAGCAGCTTGGTGGGTCAGCCAGGGACTGAAGCTTTCTTT
CDR3 protein: CASSLVGQPGTEAFF
V gene: TRBV5-1
clone size: -
J gene: TRBJ1-1
D gene: -

CDR3 DNA: TGCGCCAGCAGCCTAGAACGACAGGGGACTGAAGCTTTCTTT
CDR3 protein: CASSLERQGTEAFF
V gene: TRBV5-1
clone size: -
J gene: TRBJ1-1
D gene: TRBD1

CDR3 DNA: TGCAGTGCTAGAGTGACAGGCGAGCAGTACTTC
CDR3 protein: CSARVTGEQYF
V gene: TRBV20-1
clone size: -
J gene: TRBJ2-7
D gene: -

CDR3 DNA: TGTGCCATCAGGAGCACAGATACGCAGTATTTT
CDR3 protein: CAIRSTDTQYF
V gene: TRBV10-3
clone size: few
J gene: TRBJ2-3
D gene: -